One sample yielded the 7 T cell receptor beta chains listed below, sequenced in a study of shared clonotypes between healthy human individuals. TCRdb's table, derived via immunoSEQ multiplex PCR, lists solely in-frame clones and lacks some. The repertoire consists of roughly 700,000 clones, with around 72% occurring once and the leading ten covering 1.5% to 2%. The sample taken for sequencing was memory CD4+ T cells sorted from blood. The sample's subset: CD45RA-negative fraction. All receptors come from a woman in her thirties in good health.

The chain combines TRBV2 with TRBJ1-5; TRBD1 agrees at 8 bases. Per the germline V gene, CDR1 is SNHLY and CDR2 is FYNNEI. The CDR3 consists of 14 residues. With V trimmed by 6 bases and J by 3 bases, 4 bases remained unmatched. The CDR3 nucleotides read TGTGCCAGCAGCATGACAGGGGACAATCAGCCCCAGCATTTT. Translated, it gives CASSMTGDNQPQHF.

The V gene is TRBV27, the J gene TRBJ2-1; no clear D gene. The CDR3 has 12 residues. From germline, CDR1 is MNHEY and CDR2 SMNVEV (reference sequence). Trimming shortened V by 6 bases and J by 7 bases, and 10 bases separated the two germline ends. The CDR3 nucleotides read TGTGCCAGCAGCAAACATGGGAATGAGCAGTTCTTC. Its protein product is CASSKHGNEQFF.

Regarding this clone: Other nucleotide sequences in the sample specify the same CDR3. This sequence joins TRBV11-2 and TRBJ1-3; D is perhaps TRBD1 (5 bases). Trimming cost V 3 bases and J 4 bases, with 7 bases left between them. Germline lookup yields CDR1 SGHAT and CDR2 FQNNGV. CDR3 length equals 13 residues. Here the CDR3 DNA reads TGTGCCAGCAGCTTGGGGGAAGGAAACACCATATATTTT. Residues: CASSLGEGNTIYF.

This clone was detected only once. J is TRBJ2-1 and V is TRBV11-2; unclear D gene. The CDR3 spans 15 residues. Germline CDR1 reads SGHAT; CDR2 reads FQNNGV. The V gene lost 6 bases and the J gene lost 5 bases, with 17 bases spanning the gap. CDR3 amino acids: CASSSYGVGHNEQFF. DNA of the CDR3: TGTGCCAGCAGTTCATATGGGGTAGGACACAATGAGCAGTTCTTC.

This chain connects TRBV7-2 to TRBJ2-7, with TRBD2 matching over 9 bases. V dropped 6 bases and J dropped 3; count of bases not matched to a gene: 12. CDR3 length: 16 amino acids. The germline gives CDR1 SGHTA, CDR2 FQGNSA. The CDR3 nucleotides are TGTGCCAGCAGTCCCGCGGGGGCTAGCGGGATCTACGAGCAGTACTTC. Translation: CASSPAGASGIYEQYF.

V gene TRBV18 combines with J gene TRBJ1-5, with 9 bases fitting TRBD1. With 3 bases clipped from V and 4 bases from J, the junction kept 7 bases outside the gene matches. The length of the CDR3 is 16 residues. Per the germline V gene, CDR1 is KGHSH and CDR2 is LQKENI. CDR3 in amino acids: CASSPSRQGGNQPQHF. CDR3 DNA sequence: TGTGCCAGCTCACCCTCTCGACAGGGGGGAAATCAGCCCCAGCATTTT. Looking up the rest from reference TRBV18 and TRBJ1-5 gives the full variable domain: NAGVMQNPRHLVRRRGQEARLRCSPMKGHSHVYWYRQLPEEGLKFMVYLQKENIIDESGMPKERFSAEFPKEGPSILRIQQVVRGDSAAYFCASSPSRQGGNQPQHFGDGTRLSIL.

V gene TRBV18 combines with J gene TRBJ2-3; 16 bases agree with TRBD2. The V segment lost 4 bases and the J segment 5 bases; nucleotides outside the gene matches: 15. This CDR3 has 20 residues. Per the germline V gene, CDR1 is KGHSH and CDR2 is LQKENI. The CDR3 spells CASSLEGLAGGPDRGDTQYF. In DNA form, the CDR3 reads TGTGCCAGCTCACTAGAGGGACTAGCGGGAGGGCCCGACCGAGGAGATACGCAGTATTTT.